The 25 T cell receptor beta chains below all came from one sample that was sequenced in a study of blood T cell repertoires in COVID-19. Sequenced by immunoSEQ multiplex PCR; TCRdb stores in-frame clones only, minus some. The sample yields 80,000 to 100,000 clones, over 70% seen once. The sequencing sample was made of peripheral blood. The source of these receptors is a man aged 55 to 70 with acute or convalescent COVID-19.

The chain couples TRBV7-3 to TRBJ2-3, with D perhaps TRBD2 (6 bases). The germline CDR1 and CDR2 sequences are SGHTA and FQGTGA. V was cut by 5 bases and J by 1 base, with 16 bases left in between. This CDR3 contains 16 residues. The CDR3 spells CASSGLGSGGTDTQYF. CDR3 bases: TGTGCCAGCAGCGGGCTCGGGAGTGGCGGCACAGATACGCAGTATTTT.

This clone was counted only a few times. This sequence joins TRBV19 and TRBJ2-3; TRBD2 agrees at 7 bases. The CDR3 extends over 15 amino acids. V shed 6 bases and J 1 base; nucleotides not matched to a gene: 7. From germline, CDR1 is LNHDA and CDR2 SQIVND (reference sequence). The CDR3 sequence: CASSRASGRTDTQYF. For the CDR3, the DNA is TGTGCCAGTAGCAGGGCTAGCGGACGCACAGATACGCAGTATTTT.

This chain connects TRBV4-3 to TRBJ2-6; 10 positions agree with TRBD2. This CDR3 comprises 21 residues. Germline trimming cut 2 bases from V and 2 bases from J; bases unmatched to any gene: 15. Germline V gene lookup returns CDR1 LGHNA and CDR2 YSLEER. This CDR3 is CASSQFGLAGAGFPGANVLTF. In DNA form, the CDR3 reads TGCGCCAGCAGCCAATTCGGGCTAGCGGGGGCCGGGTTCCCTGGGGCCAACGTCCTGACTTTC.

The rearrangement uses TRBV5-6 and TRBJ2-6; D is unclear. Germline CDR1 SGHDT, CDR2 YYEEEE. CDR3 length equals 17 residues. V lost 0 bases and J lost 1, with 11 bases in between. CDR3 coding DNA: TGTGCCAGCAGCTTGGCCTTGGAGAGGTCTGGGGCCAACGTCCTGACTTTC. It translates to CASSLALERSGANVLTF.

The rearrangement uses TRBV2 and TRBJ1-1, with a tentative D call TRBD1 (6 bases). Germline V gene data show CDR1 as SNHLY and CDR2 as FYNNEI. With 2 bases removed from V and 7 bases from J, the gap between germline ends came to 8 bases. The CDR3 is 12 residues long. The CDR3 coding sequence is TGTGCCAGCAGTGAACAGGGGATTGAAGCTTTCTTT. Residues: CASSEQGIEAFF. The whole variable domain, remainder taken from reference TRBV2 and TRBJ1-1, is EPEVTQTPSHQVTQMGQEVILRCVPISNHLYFYWYRQILGQKVEFLVSFYNNEISEKSEIFDDQFSVERPDGSNFTLKIRSTKLEDSAMYFCASSEQGIEAFFGQGTRLTVV.

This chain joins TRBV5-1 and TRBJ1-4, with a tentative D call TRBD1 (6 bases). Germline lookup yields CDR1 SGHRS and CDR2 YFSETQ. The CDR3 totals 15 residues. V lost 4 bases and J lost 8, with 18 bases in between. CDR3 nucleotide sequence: TGCGCCAGCAGCATCGGTAGAGGGGGTCAAGAAAAACTGTTTTTT. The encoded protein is CASSIGRGGQEKLFF. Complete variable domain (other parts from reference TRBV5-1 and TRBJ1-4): KAGVTQTPRYLIKTRGQQVTLSCSPISGHRSVSWYQQTPGQGLQFLFEYFSETQRNKGNFPGRFSGRQFSNSRSEMNVSTLELGDSALYLCASSIGRGGQEKLFFGSGTQLSVL.

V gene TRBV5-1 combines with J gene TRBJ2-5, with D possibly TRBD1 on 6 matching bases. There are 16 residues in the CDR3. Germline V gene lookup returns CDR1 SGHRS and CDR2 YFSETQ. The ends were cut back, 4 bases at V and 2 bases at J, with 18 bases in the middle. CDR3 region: CASSERTARRQETQYF. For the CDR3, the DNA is TGCGCCAGCAGCGAAAGGACAGCCAGAAGGCAAGAGACCCAGTACTTC. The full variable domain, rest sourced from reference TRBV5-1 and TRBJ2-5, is KAGVTQTPRYLIKTRGQQVTLSCSPISGHRSVSWYQQTPGQGLQFLFEYFSETQRNKGNFPGRFSGRQFSNSRSEMNVSTLELGDSALYLCASSERTARRQETQYFGPGTRLLVL.

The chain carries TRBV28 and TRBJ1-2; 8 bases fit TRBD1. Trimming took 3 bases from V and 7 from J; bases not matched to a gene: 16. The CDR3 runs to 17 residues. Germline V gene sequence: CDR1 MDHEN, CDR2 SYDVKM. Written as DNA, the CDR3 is TGTGCCAGCAGTTTTGCGGACAGGGATTATCTTAATTCTGGCTACACCTTC. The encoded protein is CASSFADRDYLNSGYTF.

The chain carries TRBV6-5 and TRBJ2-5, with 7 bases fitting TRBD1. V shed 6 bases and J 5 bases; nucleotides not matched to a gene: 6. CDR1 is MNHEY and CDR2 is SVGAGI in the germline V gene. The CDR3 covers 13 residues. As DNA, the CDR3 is TGTGCCAGCAGAGGGACAGTAAGGGAGACCCAGTACTTC. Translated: CASRGTVRETQYF.

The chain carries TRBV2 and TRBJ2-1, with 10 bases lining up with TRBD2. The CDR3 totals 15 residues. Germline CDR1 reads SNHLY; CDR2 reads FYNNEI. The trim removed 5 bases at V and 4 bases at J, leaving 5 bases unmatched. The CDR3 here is CASSSAGGPYNEQFF. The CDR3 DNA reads TGTGCCAGCAGTTCAGCGGGGGGGCCTTACAATGAGCAGTTCTTC. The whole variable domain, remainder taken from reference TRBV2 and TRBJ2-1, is EPEVTQTPSHQVTQMGQEVILRCVPISNHLYFYWYRQILGQKVEFLVSFYNNEISEKSEIFDDQFSVERPDGSNFTLKIRSTKLEDSAMYFCASSSAGGPYNEQFFGPGTRLTVL.

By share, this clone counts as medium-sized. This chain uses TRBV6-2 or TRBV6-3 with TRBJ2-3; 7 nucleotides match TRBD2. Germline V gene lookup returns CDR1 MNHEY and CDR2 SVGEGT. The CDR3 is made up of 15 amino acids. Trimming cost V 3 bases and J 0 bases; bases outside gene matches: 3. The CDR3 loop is CASSYGGGSTDTQYF. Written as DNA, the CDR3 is TGTGCCAGCAGTTATGGCGGGGGTAGCACAGATACGCAGTATTTT.

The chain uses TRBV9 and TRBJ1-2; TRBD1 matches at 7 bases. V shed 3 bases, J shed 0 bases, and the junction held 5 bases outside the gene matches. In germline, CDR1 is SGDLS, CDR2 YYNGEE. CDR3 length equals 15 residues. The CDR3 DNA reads TGTGCCAGCAGCGGACAGGGACTTGCTAACTATGGCTACACCTTC. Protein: CASSGQGLANYGYTF.

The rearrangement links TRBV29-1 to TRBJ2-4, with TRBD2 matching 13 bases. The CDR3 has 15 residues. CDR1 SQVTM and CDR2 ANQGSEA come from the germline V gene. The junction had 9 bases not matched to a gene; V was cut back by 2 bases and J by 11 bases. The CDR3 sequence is CSVEILAGGPRLQYF. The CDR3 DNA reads TGCAGCGTTGAAATACTAGCGGGAGGGCCGAGACTTCAGTACTTC.

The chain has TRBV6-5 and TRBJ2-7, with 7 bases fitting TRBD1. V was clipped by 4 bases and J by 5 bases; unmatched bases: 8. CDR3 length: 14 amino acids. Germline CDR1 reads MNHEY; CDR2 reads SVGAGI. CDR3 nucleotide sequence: TGTGCCAGCAGTTCACCGAGGGGGCATGACGAGCAGTACTTC. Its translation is CASSSPRGHDEQYF.

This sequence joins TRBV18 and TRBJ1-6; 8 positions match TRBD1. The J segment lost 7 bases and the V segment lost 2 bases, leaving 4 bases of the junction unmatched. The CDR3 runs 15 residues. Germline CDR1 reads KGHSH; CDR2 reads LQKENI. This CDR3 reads CASSPGQGQNSPLHF. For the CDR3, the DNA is TGTGCCAGCTCACCAGGACAGGGACAGAATTCACCCCTCCACTTT. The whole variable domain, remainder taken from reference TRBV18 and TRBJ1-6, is NAGVMQNPRHLVRRRGQEARLRCSPMKGHSHVYWYRQLPEEGLKFMVYLQKENIIDESGMPKERFSAEFPKEGPSILRIQQVVRGDSAAYFCASSPGQGQNSPLHFGNGTRLTVT.

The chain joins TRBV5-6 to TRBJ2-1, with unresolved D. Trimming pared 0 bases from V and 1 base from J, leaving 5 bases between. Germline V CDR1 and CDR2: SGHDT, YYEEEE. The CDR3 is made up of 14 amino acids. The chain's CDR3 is CASSLDKSYNEQFF. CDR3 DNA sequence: TGTGCCAGCAGCTTGGACAAATCCTACAATGAGCAGTTCTTC.

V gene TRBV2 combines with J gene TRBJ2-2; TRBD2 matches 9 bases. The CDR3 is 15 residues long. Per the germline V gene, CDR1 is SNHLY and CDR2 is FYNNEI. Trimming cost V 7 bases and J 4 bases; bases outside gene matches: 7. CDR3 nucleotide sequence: TGTGCCAGCATAAGGACTAGCGCGGGCACCGGGGAGCTGTTTTTT. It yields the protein CASIRTSAGTGELFF.

The CDR3 region has the DNA TGCGCCAGCACCCAGGGAGGGACTGAAGCTTTCTTT. The encoded protein is CASTQGGTEAFF. The chain couples TRBV5-1 to TRBJ1-1, with D possibly matching TRBD1 (5 bases). CDR1 and CDR2 from the germline V gene are SGHRS and YFSETQ. The CDR3 has 12 residues. V was cut by 6 bases and J by 5 bases, with 11 bases left in between.

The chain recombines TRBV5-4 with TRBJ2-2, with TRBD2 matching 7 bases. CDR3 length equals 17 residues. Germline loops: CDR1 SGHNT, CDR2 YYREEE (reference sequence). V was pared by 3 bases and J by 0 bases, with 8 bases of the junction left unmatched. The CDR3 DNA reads TGTGCCAGCAGCTCCTGGTTTAGCGGGCCGAACACCGGGGAGCTGTTTTTT. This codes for CASSSWFSGPNTGELFF.

As DNA, the CDR3 is TGTGCCAGCAGCCTTGTGGTAGCGGAAACAGATACGCAGTATTTT. Protein product: CASSLVVAETDTQYF. The chain links TRBV27 to TRBJ2-3; perhaps TRBD2 as D (6 bases). The CDR3 has 15 residues. Germline CDR1 reads MNHEY; CDR2 reads SMNVEV (reference sequence). V was shortened by 6 bases and J by 3 bases, with 16 bases between the two germline ends.

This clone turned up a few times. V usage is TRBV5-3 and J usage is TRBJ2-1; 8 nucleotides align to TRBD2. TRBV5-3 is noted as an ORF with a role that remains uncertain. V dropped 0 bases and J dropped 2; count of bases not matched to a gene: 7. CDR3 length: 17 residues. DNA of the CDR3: TGTGCCAGAAGCTTGGTGGTGTGCGGGGGGACCTACAATGAGCAGTTCTTC. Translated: CARSLVVCGGTYNEQFF.

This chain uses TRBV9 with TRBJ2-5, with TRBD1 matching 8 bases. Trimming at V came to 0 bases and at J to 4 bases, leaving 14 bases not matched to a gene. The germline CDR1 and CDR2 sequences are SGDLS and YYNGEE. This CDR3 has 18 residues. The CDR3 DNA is TGTGCCAGCAGCGTAGTCGGTTCTCCCGGGACAGGAGGAGAGACCCAGTACTTC. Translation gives CASSVVGSPGTGGETQYF.

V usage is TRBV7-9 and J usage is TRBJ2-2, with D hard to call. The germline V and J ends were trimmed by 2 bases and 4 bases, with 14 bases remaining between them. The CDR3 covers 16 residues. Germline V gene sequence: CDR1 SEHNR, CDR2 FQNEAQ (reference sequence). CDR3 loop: CASSLIVLVSTGELFF. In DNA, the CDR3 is TGTGCCAGCAGCTTAATTGTTCTAGTGAGCACCGGGGAGCTGTTTTTT.

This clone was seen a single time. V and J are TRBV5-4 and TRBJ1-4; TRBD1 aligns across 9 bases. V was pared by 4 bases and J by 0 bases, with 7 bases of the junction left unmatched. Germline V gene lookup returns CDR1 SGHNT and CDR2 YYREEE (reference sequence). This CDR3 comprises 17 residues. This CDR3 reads CASSLGQGTATNEKLFF. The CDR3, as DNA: TGTGCCAGCAGCCTTGGACAGGGGACAGCAACTAATGAAAAACTGTTTTTT.

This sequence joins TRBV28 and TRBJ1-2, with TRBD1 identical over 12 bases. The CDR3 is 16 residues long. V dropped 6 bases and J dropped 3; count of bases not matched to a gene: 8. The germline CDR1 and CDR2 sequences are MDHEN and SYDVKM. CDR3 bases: TGTGCCAGCAGAGGGACAGGGGGCGTTCCCCACTATGGCTACACCTTC. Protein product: CASRGTGGVPHYGYTF.